A single T cell receptor beta chain is shown here with its context. Authors' analysis steps: Cell counts per sample came from amplifying reference gene primers. Data came from immunoSEQ multiplex PCR; TCRdb stores just in-frame clones and leaves some out. The DNA was the basis for D and trimming; V, J and clone size are from that table. This sample has 250,000 to 300,000 clones, with around 89% found just once. The record originates from a study of blood T cell repertoires in COVID-19. Whole-study context: T cells, B-cell-depleted T cells, or PBMCs supplied cDNA or gDNA.

Study members were between 18 and 89 years old and lived in approximately 25 US regions. Cohorts were determined from participant-reported clinical history. The CDR3 spans 11 residues. V dropped 8 bases and J dropped 12 bases, with 14 bases sitting between them. Germline values: CDR1 ENHRY, CDR2 SYGVKD. This clonotype was sampled from a woman aged 60-75 years in a cohort exposed to, infected with or recovered from COVID-19 (not recorded which). The V call is TRBV10-3, the J call TRBJ2-1; a possible D gene is TRBD2 (6 bases). What was sequenced was PBMCs or T cells enriched from blood (not recorded which). CDR3 in amino acids: CAIGEAGGQFF. Here the CDR3 DNA reads TGTGCCATCGGGGAGGCTGGAGGGCAGTTCTTC.